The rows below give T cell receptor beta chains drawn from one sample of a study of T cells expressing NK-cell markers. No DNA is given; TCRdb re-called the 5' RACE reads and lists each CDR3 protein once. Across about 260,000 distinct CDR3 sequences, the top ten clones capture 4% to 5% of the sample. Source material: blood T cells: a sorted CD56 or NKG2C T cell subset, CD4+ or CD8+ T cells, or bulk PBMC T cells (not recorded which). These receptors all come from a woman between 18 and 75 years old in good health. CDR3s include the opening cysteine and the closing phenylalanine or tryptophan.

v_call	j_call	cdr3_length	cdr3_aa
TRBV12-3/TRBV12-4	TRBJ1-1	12	CASRQGHVEAFF
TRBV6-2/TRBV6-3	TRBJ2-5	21	CASSPWSARVGVIKRQETQYF
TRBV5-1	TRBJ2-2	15	CASSSHTRNTGELFF
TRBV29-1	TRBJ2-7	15	CSVAPGLAGGYEQYF
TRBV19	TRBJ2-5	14	CASSIETGVKTQYF
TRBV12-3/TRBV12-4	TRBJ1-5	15	CASSSKRQGNQPQHF
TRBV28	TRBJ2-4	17	CASRDPGQTLAKNIQYF
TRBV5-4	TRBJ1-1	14	CASSLGALNTEAFF
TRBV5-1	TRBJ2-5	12	CASSLAGATQYF
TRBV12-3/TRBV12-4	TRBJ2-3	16	CASSRGTGPSTDTQYF
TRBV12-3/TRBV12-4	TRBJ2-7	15	CASSLWGQGSHEQYF
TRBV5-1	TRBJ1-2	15	CASSLWSDANYGYTF
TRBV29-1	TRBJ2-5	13	CSARALAAETQYF
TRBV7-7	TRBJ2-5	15	CASSLTGTSEETQYF
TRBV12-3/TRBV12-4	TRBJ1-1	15	CASTAWGRGNTEAFF